This entry features one TCR beta chain sequence. The data are from a study of blood T cell repertoires in COVID-19. The trim removed 3 bases at V and 7 bases at J, leaving 14 bases unmatched. The CDR3 spans 16 residues. Germline V gene sequence: CDR1 SGHRS, CDR2 YFSETQ. TCRdb's table, derived via immunoSEQ multiplex PCR, lists solely in-frame clones and lacks some. The data show some 200,000 clones, under 90% seen once. What was sequenced was peripheral blood. This TCR was recovered from a woman in her 70s with COVID-19, enrolled during active disease. The V call is TRBV5-1, the J call TRBJ2-7; 9 bases map to TRBD1. This chain's CDR3 is CASSYPGQGLAGEQYF. CDR3 nucleotide sequence: TGCGCCAGCAGCTATCCGGGACAGGGTCTTGCGGGAGAGCAGTACTTC.